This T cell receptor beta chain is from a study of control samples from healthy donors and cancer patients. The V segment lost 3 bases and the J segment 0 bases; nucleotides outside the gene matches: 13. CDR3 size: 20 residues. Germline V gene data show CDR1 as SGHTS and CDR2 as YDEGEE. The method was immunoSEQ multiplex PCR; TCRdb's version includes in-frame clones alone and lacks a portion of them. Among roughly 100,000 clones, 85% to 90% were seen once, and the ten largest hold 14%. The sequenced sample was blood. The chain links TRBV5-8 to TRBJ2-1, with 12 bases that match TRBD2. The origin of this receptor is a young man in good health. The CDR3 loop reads CASSWPSGTSGFFSYNEQFF. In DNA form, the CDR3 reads TGTGCCAGCAGCTGGCCTAGTGGGACTAGCGGGTTCTTCTCCTACAATGAGCAGTTCTTC.